Following are 24 T cell receptor beta chains from one sample sequenced in a study of T-cell reconstitution after alpha-beta-depleted transplantation in children. Library preparation (for TCRbeta) was performed with unique molecular identifiers. TCRdb reanalysed the PCR reads using MiXCR and keeps one entry per CDR3 protein. The table has about 410,000 distinct CDR3 sequences, around 20% seen once. Sequencing used PBMCs from the stem cell graft donor, obtained from the stem cell graft. The receptors shown here come from a human donor who donated a stem cell graft to a child with acute myeloid leukemia.

This clonotype was counted between two and nine times. The chain uses TRBV9 and TRBJ2-7, with D maybe TRBD2 (5 bases). Germline V gene data show CDR1 as SGDLS and CDR2 as YYNGEE. Trimming shortened V by 0 bases and J by 4 bases, and 20 bases separated the two germline ends. The CDR3 contains 17 residues. The CDR3 bases are TGTGCCAGCAGCGTAGTTTTGGAGGAAAAGACCCGATACGAGCAGTACTTC. Protein product: CASSVVLEEKTRYEQYF.

CDR3 in amino acids: CASSLLSGRQSYEQYF. The DNA for the CDR3 is TGTGCCAGCAGTTTATTGAGCGGGAGGCAATCCTACGAGCAGTACTTC. The rearrangement uses TRBV27 and TRBJ2-7; TRBD2 aligns across 9 bases. V was pared by 1 base and J by 1 base, with 5 bases of the junction left unmatched. The germline V gene encodes CDR1 MNHEY and CDR2 SMNVEV (reference sequence). The CDR3 length is 16 residues.

This sequence joins TRBV27 and TRBJ2-7; 9 bases line up with TRBD2. V shed 6 bases, J shed 5 bases, and the junction held 8 bases outside the gene matches. The germline V gene has CDR1 MNHEY and CDR2 SMNVEV (reference sequence). CDR3 size: 14 residues. CDR3 residues: CASRISGSTNEQYF. The CDR3 nucleotides are TGTGCCAGCAGGATTAGCGGGAGTACCAACGAGCAGTACTTC.

The chain has TRBV15 and TRBJ1-5; D ambiguous. CDR3 length: 12 residues. Trimming stripped 1 base from V and 5 bases from J, with 3 bases between. Germline-derived CDR1 and CDR2 are LNHNV and YYDKDF (reference sequence). For the CDR3, the DNA is TGTGCCACCAGCAGAGCAGATCAGCCCCAGCATTTT. Its translation: CATSRADQPQHF. Using reference TRBV15 and TRBJ1-5 for the parts outside the CDR3, the full variable domain is DAMVIQNPRYQVTQFGKPVTLSCSQTLNHNVMYWYQQKSSQAPKLLFHYYDKDFNNEADTPDNFQSRRPNTSFCFLDIRSPGLGDTAMYLCATSRADQPQHFGDGTRLSIL.

This clonotype was recorded at least ten times. For the CDR3, the DNA is TGTGCCAGCAGTTTAATAGGGAATGGCTACACCTTC. Translating it yields CASSLIGNGYTF. The chain has TRBV12-3 or TRBV12-4 and TRBJ1-2; D is ambiguous. The CDR3 is 12 residues long. The germline V and J ends were trimmed by 2 bases and 6 bases, with 7 bases remaining between them.

This clonotype was seen at least ten times. The chain joins TRBV7-7 to TRBJ2-1; TRBD1 is a possible D gene (5 bases). The germline V gene has CDR1 SSHAT and CDR2 FNYEAQ (reference sequence). This CDR3 spans 16 amino acids. V lost 5 bases and J lost 3, with 17 bases in between. The CDR3, as DNA: TGTGCCAGCAGCCAGTCGTGGCAGGGAAACTACAATGAGCAGTTCTTC. Its protein product is CASSQSWQGNYNEQFF.

This clonotype was found many times. V and J are TRBV20-1 and TRBJ2-3; D possibly corresponds to TRBD1 (5 bases). CDR3 length: 14 amino acids. Germline CDR1 and CDR2: DFQATT and SNEGSKA (reference sequence). Trimming removed 6 bases at V and 0 bases at J, with 13 bases between. In DNA, the CDR3 is TGCAGTGCCCTAGGGGCAGCTAGCACAGATACGCAGTATTTT. As protein: CSALGAASTDTQYF.

This clonotype turned up a few times. This chain links TRBV12-3 or TRBV12-4 with TRBJ2-3; D gene ambiguous. The CDR3 is made up of 12 amino acids. Trimming removed 10 bases at V and 2 bases at J, with 10 bases between. CDR3 in amino acids: CATGSPTDTQYF. CDR3 coding DNA: TGTGCCACCGGGTCTCCCACAGATACGCAGTATTTT.

The V call is TRBV7-2, the J call TRBJ2-5; 7 positions agree with TRBD1. Germline-derived CDR1 and CDR2 are SGHTA and FQGNSA. The V segment lost 6 bases and the J segment 2 bases; nucleotides outside the gene matches: 6. This CDR3 spans 14 amino acids. CDR3 in DNA: TGTGCCAGCAGGGAAGGGACAGTTCAAGAGACCCAGTACTTC. This codes for CASREGTVQETQYF.

The chain has TRBV12-3 or TRBV12-4 and TRBJ2-3; D not resolved. The ends were cut back, 2 bases at V and 2 bases at J, with 5 bases in the middle. The CDR3 runs to 13 residues. The CDR3 coding sequence is TGTGCCAGCAGTTTAACCCCCACAGATACGCAGTATTTT. Residues: CASSLTPTDTQYF.

This chain connects TRBV27 to TRBJ1-1, with D unclear. The CDR3 has 14 residues. Germline V gene sequence: CDR1 MNHEY, CDR2 SMNVEV (reference sequence). V was clipped by 3 bases and J by 1 base, with 9 bases between them. The CDR3, as DNA: TGTGCCAGCAGTTTCGTCCACACGAACACTGAAGCTTTCTTT. It is translated as CASSFVHTNTEAFF.

This clonotype was seen ten or more times. The CDR3: CATSRDLDRDYNEQFF. CDR3 sequence (DNA): TGTGCCACCAGCAGAGATCTAGACAGGGACTACAATGAGCAGTTCTTC. The chain recombines TRBV15 with TRBJ2-1, with 7 bases identical to TRBD1. V shed 0 bases and J 3 bases; nucleotides not matched to a gene: 5. Germline CDR1 and CDR2: LNHNV and YYDKDF (reference sequence). CDR3 length: 16 residues.

V gene TRBV3-1 combines with J gene TRBJ2-1, with TRBD1 as a possible D gene (6 bases). The germline CDR1 and CDR2 sequences are LGHDT and YNNKEL (reference sequence). V was cut by 4 bases and J by 9 bases, with 13 bases left in between. This CDR3 has 13 residues. Written as DNA, the CDR3 is TGTGCCAGCAGCCGCCGGGACAACAGTGAGCAGTTCTTC. It specifies CASSRRDNSEQFF.

The chain has TRBV29-1 and TRBJ1-1, with 8 bases that match TRBD1. The CDR3 sequence is 13 residues long. Germline trimming cut 8 bases from V and 4 bases from J; bases unmatched to any gene: 9. Germline CDR1 is SQVTM and CDR2 is ANQGSEA. The CDR3 region is CSSEPTGGTEAFF. The CDR3 DNA sequence: TGCAGCTCTGAACCCACAGGGGGCACTGAAGCTTTCTTT.

At least ten counts were recorded for this clonotype. The CDR3 reads CASRPGTSGYNEQFF. The CDR3 DNA follows: TGTGCCAGCAGACCCGGGACTAGCGGTTACAATGAGCAGTTCTTC. The rearrangement uses TRBV12-3 or TRBV12-4 and TRBJ2-1; 11 bases map to TRBD2. The CDR3 extends over 15 amino acids. After removal of 6 bases from V and 4 bases from J, the junction contained 5 bases not matched to a gene.

This clonotype was detected only a few times. CDR3 in amino acids: CATTGSGPYEQYF. The CDR3 nucleotides read TGTGCCACAACCGGGAGCGGCCCCTACGAGCAGTACTTC. The genes are TRBV7-9 and TRBJ2-7; D might be TRBD2 (6 bases). In germline, CDR1 is SEHNR, CDR2 FQNEAQ (reference sequence). Trimming pared 10 bases from V and 2 bases from J, leaving 15 bases between. The CDR3 extends over 13 amino acids.

The chain links TRBV2 to TRBJ2-5; 7 positions agree with TRBD2. The CDR3 is made up of 13 amino acids. Germline V CDR1 and CDR2: SNHLY, FYNNEI. The V segment lost 7 bases and the J segment 1 base; nucleotides outside the gene matches: 3. The CDR3 sequence is CASKASGQETQYF. Here the CDR3 DNA reads TGTGCCAGCAAGGCTAGCGGCCAAGAGACCCAGTACTTC.

The V call is TRBV5-1, the J call TRBJ2-5, with 9 bases lining up with TRBD1. The CDR3 has 16 amino acids. Germline V CDR1 and CDR2: SGHRS, YFSETQ. V trimming: 1 base; J trimming: 5 bases; junction bases outside the gene matches: 9. This CDR3 reads CASSLSRTGAGETQYF. The CDR3 DNA reads TGCGCCAGCAGCTTGAGCCGGACAGGGGCAGGGGAGACCCAGTACTTC. Based on the CDR3 plus reference TRBV5-1 and TRBJ2-5, the full variable domain is KAGVTQTPRYLIKTRGQQVTLSCSPISGHRSVSWYQQTPGQGLQFLFEYFSETQRNKGNFPGRFSGRQFSNSRSEMNVSTLELGDSALYLCASSLSRTGAGETQYFGPGTRLLVL.

The chain is built from TRBV5-1 and TRBJ2-3, with D possibly TRBD2 on 6 matching bases. Germline V gene data show CDR1 as SGHRS and CDR2 as YFSETQ. Trimming pared 4 bases from V and 6 bases from J, leaving 12 bases between. The CDR3 extends over 13 amino acids. The CDR3 loop reads CASSPPAGDTQYF. The CDR3 DNA follows: TGCGCCAGCAGCCCACCGGCGGGGGATACGCAGTATTTT.

CDR3: CASRTSGNFAGELFF. CDR3 bases: TGCGCCAGCAGAACTAGCGGGAACTTCGCCGGGGAGCTGTTTTTT. The chain joins TRBV5-1 to TRBJ2-2; 10 bases agree with TRBD2. Looked up from germline, CDR1 is SGHRS and CDR2 is YFSETQ. The CDR3 contains 15 residues. Germline trimming cut 5 bases from V and 6 bases from J; bases unmatched to any gene: 7.

The chain combines TRBV10-3 with TRBJ2-7; D tentatively reads TRBD1 or TRBD2 (6 bases each). There are 14 residues in the CDR3. V was shortened by 4 bases and J by 4 bases, with 14 bases between the two germline ends. From germline, CDR1 is ENHRY and CDR2 SYGVKD. The CDR3 DNA sequence: TGTGCCATCAGTGGAGGGGTAGGGGGGTACGAGCAGTACTTC. It encodes CAISGGVGGYEQYF.

V gene TRBV30 combines with J gene TRBJ2-7, with TRBD1 matching over 7 bases. Trimming at V came to 5 bases and at J to 3 bases, leaving 10 bases not matched to a gene. CDR3 length equals 14 residues. The germline V gene has CDR1 GTSNPN and CDR2 SVGIG (reference sequence). CDR3 sequence (DNA): TGTGCCTGGGAAAATGGACAGGTTCGCTACGAGCAGTACTTC. It is translated as CAWENGQVRYEQYF.

A few counts support this clonotype. The chain has TRBV28 and TRBJ2-5; weak D call: TRBD1 (5 bases). Trimming pared 3 bases from V and 4 bases from J, leaving 9 bases between. The CDR3 length is 13 residues. Looked up from germline, CDR1 is MDHEN and CDR2 is SYDVKM. The CDR3 coding sequence is TGTGCCAGCAGTTTCAGGGTTGGAGAGACCCAGTACTTC. Amino acids: CASSFRVGETQYF.

The chain combines TRBV25-1 with TRBJ2-5; unclear D gene. Germline CDR1 is MGHDK and CDR2 is SYGVNS. The CDR3 sequence is 12 residues long. With 3 bases removed from V and 1 base from J, the gap between germline ends came to 3 bases. The CDR3 loop reads CASSDGQETQYF. The CDR3 region has the DNA TGTGCCAGCAGTGACGGCCAAGAGACCCAGTACTTC.